The 9 T cell receptor beta chains given below trace back to one sample, sequenced in a study of blood T cell repertoires in COVID-19. Using immunoSEQ multiplex PCR, the repertoire was profiled, and TCRdb retains in-frame clones only, with some absent. Of 100,000 to 150,000 clones in the sample, approximately 90% were seen once. The sample comprised peripheral blood. These receptor sequences come from a human donor in a cohort sampled during active COVID-19.

In its sample, this clone was seen a few times. V usage is TRBV4-1 and J usage is TRBJ2-7, with TRBD1 identical over 7 bases. The CDR3 is 15 residues long. With 1 base clipped from V and 3 bases from J, the junction kept 6 bases outside the gene matches. The germline V gene has CDR1 MGHRA and CDR2 YSYEKL. CDR3 sequence: CASSQGRQGDYEQYF. CDR3 sequence (DNA): TGCGCCAGCAGCCAAGGGAGACAGGGAGACTACGAGCAGTACTTC.

V gene TRBV27 combines with J gene TRBJ1-2; no firm D call. The CDR3 totals 13 residues. V lost 5 bases to trimming and J lost 1 base, with 8 bases between them. Germline V gene sequence: CDR1 MNHEY, CDR2 SMNVEV (reference sequence). The CDR3 DNA reads as TGTGCCAGCAGTCCCACGGGTAACTATGGCTACACCTTC. Translated: CASSPTGNYGYTF.

This clone was recorded once. This chain uses TRBV19 with TRBJ2-2; D gene ambiguous. The CDR3 length is 16 residues. Germline V gives CDR1 LNHDA, CDR2 SQIVND (reference sequence). Trimming cost V 7 bases and J 0 bases, with 15 bases left between them. CDR3 loop: CASIFSPYSNTGELFF. DNA of the CDR3: TGTGCCAGTATCTTTAGCCCCTATTCGAACACCGGGGAGCTGTTTTTT.

The chain is built from TRBV5-5 and TRBJ2-1, with 8 bases identical to TRBD2. V shed 5 bases and J 15 bases; nucleotides not matched to a gene: 13. Germline-derived CDR1 and CDR2 are SGHKS and YYEKEE (reference sequence). CDR3 length: 13 amino acids. The CDR3 DNA sequence: TGTGCCAGCAGTCCCCCGGGACTAGAGGTTTGGTTCTTC. This codes for CASSPPGLEVWFF.

The rearrangement joins TRBV27 to TRBJ2-1; 9 bases are a match to TRBD2. V was pared by 6 bases and J by 0 bases, with 6 bases of the junction left unmatched. Germline CDR1 MNHEY, CDR2 SMNVEV (reference sequence). The CDR3 spans 16 residues. The CDR3 spells CASRDKAGGSYNEQFF. CDR3 sequence (DNA): TGTGCCAGCAGGGATAAAGCGGGGGGCTCCTACAATGAGCAGTTCTTC.

The chain is built from TRBV4-2 and TRBJ2-1, with a tentative D call TRBD1 (5 bases). This CDR3 comprises 15 residues. Trimming took off 0 bases at V and 9 bases at J, with 15 bases between the two ends. The germline gives CDR1 LGHNA, CDR2 YNFKEQ. The CDR3 nucleotides are TGTGCCAGCAGCCAAGACGCCCCCGGACATAGTGAGCAGTTCTTC. As protein: CASSQDAPGHSEQFF.

The chain is built from TRBV11-2 and TRBJ2-5; 12 nucleotides line up with TRBD2. The CDR3 extends over 17 amino acids. V was clipped by 2 bases and J by 5 bases; unmatched bases: 9. CDR1 SGHAT and CDR2 FQNNGV come from the germline V gene. The CDR3 DNA follows: TGTGCCAGCAGCTTAACGCCTCTAGCGGGGGGGCGGGAGACCCAGTACTTC. This sequence encodes CASSLTPLAGGRETQYF.

This clone was detected once. The chain combines TRBV2 with TRBJ2-1; 7 bases match TRBD2. Germline V CDR1 and CDR2: SNHLY, FYNNEI. V lost 10 bases to trimming and J lost 4 bases; unmatched junction nucleotides: 16. The CDR3 is made up of 16 amino acids. The CDR3 region is CATYILTSSIYNEQFF. In DNA form, the CDR3 reads TGTGCCACCTATATTTTGACTAGCTCTATTTACAATGAGCAGTTCTTC.

J is TRBJ2-1 and V is TRBV18; 7 bases align to TRBD2. Unmatched junction bases numbered 8, after V lost 6 bases and J lost 0 bases. The CDR3 extends over 16 amino acids. The germline V gene encodes CDR1 KGHSH and CDR2 LQKENI. The CDR3 protein is CASSRAGAYSYNEQFF. The CDR3 DNA follows: TGTGCCAGCTCCAGGGCGGGAGCTTACTCCTACAATGAGCAGTTCTTC. Filled out from reference TRBV18 and TRBJ2-1, the complete variable domain reads NAGVMQNPRHLVRRRGQEARLRCSPMKGHSHVYWYRQLPEEGLKFMVYLQKENIIDESGMPKERFSAEFPKEGPSILRIQQVVRGDSAAYFCASSRAGAYSYNEQFFGPGTRLTVL.